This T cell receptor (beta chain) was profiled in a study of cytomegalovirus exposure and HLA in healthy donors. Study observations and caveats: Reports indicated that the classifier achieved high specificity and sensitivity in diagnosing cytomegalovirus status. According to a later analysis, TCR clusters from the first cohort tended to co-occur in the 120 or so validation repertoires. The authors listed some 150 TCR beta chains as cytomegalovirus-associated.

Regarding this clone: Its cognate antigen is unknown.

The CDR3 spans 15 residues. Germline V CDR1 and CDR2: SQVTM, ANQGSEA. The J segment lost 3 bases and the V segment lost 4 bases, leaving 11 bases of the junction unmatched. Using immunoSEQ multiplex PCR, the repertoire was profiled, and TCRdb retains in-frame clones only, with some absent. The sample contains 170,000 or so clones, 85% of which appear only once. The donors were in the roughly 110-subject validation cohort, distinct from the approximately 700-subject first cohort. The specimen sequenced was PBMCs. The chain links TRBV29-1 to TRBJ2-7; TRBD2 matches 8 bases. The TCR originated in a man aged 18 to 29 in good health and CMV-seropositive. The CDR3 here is CSVGHTSGRGYEQYF. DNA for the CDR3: TGCAGCGTTGGGCACACTAGCGGCCGAGGCTACGAGCAGTACTTC.